This record concerns one T cell receptor beta chain sequence. This sample stems from a study of cytomegalovirus exposure and HLA in healthy donors. The PCR used 60 Vbeta and 13 Jbeta primers. Libraries were prepared by immunoSEQ multiplex PCR; TCRdb keeps only in-frame clonotypes and omits some of them. The sample lists about 200,000 clones, about 82% occurring once. Germline V CDR1 and CDR2: MNHEY, SMNVEV (reference sequence). Germline trimming cut 2 bases from V and 5 bases from J; bases unmatched to any gene: 8. CDR3 length: 17 amino acids. The sequencing input was PBMCs. V gene TRBV27 combines with J gene TRBJ2-1; 11 nucleotides line up with TRBD2. The TCR sequence derives from a woman aged 50 to 65 in good health and CMV-seronegative. CDR3 sequence reads: CASSLPSLAGVDNEQFF. CDR3 DNA sequence: TGTGCCAGCAGTTTACCCTCACTAGCGGGAGTAGACAATGAGCAGTTCTTC.